This T cell receptor (beta chain) was obtained from a study of blood T cell repertoires in COVID-19. Study information: Donors in the United States, Italy and Spain gave samples during acute or convalescent COVID-19. PBMCs, B-cell-depleted T cells, or T cells provided the cDNA or gDNA that made up the material.

V was pared by 3 bases and J by 6 bases, with 11 bases of the junction left unmatched. Germline CDR1 DFQATT, CDR2 SNEGSKA (reference sequence). The CDR3 length is 16 residues. Recruits, aged 18 to 89 years, lived in 20 to 30 US areas. Participant-given clinical history determined each cohort assignment. Profiled with immunoSEQ multiplex PCR; TCRdb holds only in-frame clones, not every one. The table lists 270,000 or so clones, approximately 90% of them singletons. The sequence came from a young woman with acute COVID-19. Sequencing used PBMCs or T cells enriched from blood (not recorded which). The V call is TRBV20-1, the J call TRBJ1-3; 10 positions agree with TRBD1. CDR3 residues: CSASNNRDRGTNTIYF. The DNA of the CDR3 is TGCAGTGCTAGTAACAACCGGGACAGGGGAACAAACACCATATATTTT.